The 25 T cell receptor beta chains presented below share a single source sample, sequenced in a study of immune evolution from preneoplasia to lung adenocarcinoma. Produced via immunoSEQ multiplex PCR; TCRdb's table is partial and in-frame only. This sample has about 14,000 clones, with over 75% found just once. Sequencing was done on a sample of FFPE lung adenocarcinoma in situ tissue. All receptors come from an older donor with lung adenocarcinoma.

This chain links TRBV7-2 with TRBJ2-5; D possibly corresponds to TRBD2 (5 bases). The germline gives CDR1 SGHTA, CDR2 FQGNSA. The CDR3 has 14 amino acids. Deletions cut 1 base from V and 5 bases from J, with 11 bases between. As DNA, the CDR3 is TGTGCCAGCAGCTTAGAACTAGACGTGGAGACCCAGTACTTC. As protein: CASSLELDVETQYF.

This clone has more than one count but fewer than ten. V usage is TRBV6-6 and J usage is TRBJ2-1; D is perhaps TRBD2 (6 bases). Trimming took 2 bases from V and 8 from J, leaving 13 bases between them. This CDR3 spans 14 amino acids. Germline V CDR1 and CDR2: MNHNY, SVGAGI (reference sequence). CDR3 DNA: TGTGCCAGCAGTTACGGGACCAGCGGGCATGAGCAGTTCTTC. This encodes CASSYGTSGHEQFF.

This clone was detected only a few times. The rearrangement joins TRBV6-5 to TRBJ1-3, with TRBD1 matching 8 bases. Trimming took 8 bases from V and 0 from J; bases not matched to a gene: 6. The CDR3 length is 15 residues. The germline gives CDR1 MNHEY, CDR2 SVGAGI. This CDR3 is CASGRQGRSGNTIYF. The CDR3 region has the DNA TGTGCCAGCGGCCGACAGGGGCGCTCTGGAAACACCATATATTTT.

J is TRBJ1-4 and V is TRBV19; possibly TRBD1 for D (6 bases). The CDR3 has 14 amino acids. The V end was cut by 6 bases, the J end by 2 bases, with 10 bases between. In germline, CDR1 is LNHDA, CDR2 SQIVND (reference sequence). The CDR3 DNA follows: TGTGCCAGTAGGATGACAGGCACTAATGAAAAACTGTTTTTT. As protein: CASRMTGTNEKLFF.

The V and J genes are TRBV6-1 and TRBJ1-1; a weak D match, TRBD1 (6 bases). The CDR3 length is 14 residues. The germline CDR1 and CDR2 sequences are MNHNS and SASEGT. Trimming shortened V by 2 bases and J by 5 bases, and 12 bases separated the two germline ends. The CDR3 is CASSEKAGATEAFF. DNA for the CDR3: TGTGCCAGCAGTGAAAAGGCAGGGGCAACTGAAGCTTTCTTT.

The V and J genes are TRBV10-1 and TRBJ2-3, with a possible D match to TRBD2 (5 bases). Germline V gives CDR1 WNHNN, CDR2 SYGVQD (reference sequence). This CDR3 spans 14 amino acids. Trimming left V 0 bases short and J 6 bases short, with 10 bases between. As DNA, the CDR3 is TGCGCCAGCAGTGAGTCGGGGAGCAGCGATACGCAGTATTTT. This encodes CASSESGSSDTQYF.

The V call is TRBV7-8, the J call TRBJ2-7; D may be TRBD1 (5 bases). Germline CDR1 and CDR2: SGHVS and FQNEAQ. The CDR3 contains 14 residues. The V gene lost 7 bases and the J gene lost 2 bases, with 15 bases spanning the gap. In nucleotides, the CDR3 is TGTGCCAGCACAGGGTCTGCACAAACCTACGAGCAGTACTTC. Translated, it gives CASTGSAQTYEQYF.

This clone was observed once. The chain combines TRBV28 with TRBJ1-5, with D perhaps TRBD1 (5 bases). Trimming pared 2 bases from V and 2 bases from J, leaving 19 bases between. Looked up from germline, CDR1 is MDHEN and CDR2 is SYDVKM. The CDR3 contains 18 residues. CDR3 DNA: TGTGCCAGCAGTTTACCGGCCGGGGGGGGAAGGGGCAATCAGCCCCAGCATTTT. This gives the protein CASSLPAGGGRGNQPQHF.

The V call is TRBV28, the J call TRBJ1-4; possibly TRBD1 for D (6 bases). Germline V gene data show CDR1 as MDHEN and CDR2 as SYDVKM. The CDR3 runs to 16 residues. Trimming pared 7 bases from V and 8 bases from J, leaving 23 bases between. In DNA, the CDR3 is TGTGCCAGCATCGCTACGGCAGGGGTTTCCGGCGAAAAACTGTTTTTT. This encodes CASIATAGVSGEKLFF.

The chain recombines TRBV5-5 with TRBJ2-7; 7 bases line up with TRBD1. The CDR3 is 14 residues long. V lost 4 bases, J lost 2 bases, and 6 bases stayed unmatched. Germline V CDR1 and CDR2: SGHKS, YYEKEE (reference sequence). The CDR3 loop reads CASSPRTGPYEQYF. CDR3 sequence (DNA): TGTGCCAGCAGCCCGAGGACAGGTCCCTACGAGCAGTACTTC.

The rearrangement joins TRBV2 to TRBJ2-1, with 11 bases identical to TRBD2. CDR1 and CDR2 (germline): SNHLY, FYNNEI. V shed 4 bases and J 7 bases; nucleotides not matched to a gene: 0. The CDR3 loop spans 13 amino acids. The CDR3 sequence is CASSASGRNEQFF. The CDR3 DNA reads TGTGCCAGCAGTGCTAGCGGGAGGAATGAGCAGTTCTTC.

This clone was counted a single time. The chain recombines TRBV6-6 with TRBJ1-2; no reliable D call. V lost 4 bases and J lost 5, with 8 bases in between. The germline gives CDR1 MNHNY, CDR2 SVGAGI (reference sequence). The CDR3 has 12 amino acids. CDR3 protein: CASSSTQYGYTF. DNA of the CDR3: TGTGCCAGCAGTTCAACACAGTATGGCTACACCTTC.

The chain combines TRBV27 with TRBJ1-5; unclear D gene. The V and J ends lost 8 bases and 0 bases respectively, with 5 bases between them. CDR1 and CDR2 (germline): MNHEY, SMNVEV (reference sequence). This CDR3 contains 12 residues. CDR3 region: CASRGSNQPQHF. The CDR3 DNA reads TGTGCCAGCCGGGGTAGCAATCAGCCCCAGCATTTT.

The rearrangement links TRBV2 to TRBJ1-4; D gene ambiguous. Per germline, CDR1 SNHLY and CDR2 FYNNEI. V lost 6 bases to trimming and J lost 8 bases, with 7 bases between them. The CDR3 loop spans 11 amino acids. The CDR3 region is CASSTQEKLFF. The CDR3 DNA is TGTGCCAGCAGCACCCAAGAAAAACTGTTTTTT.

The genes are TRBV7-9 and TRBJ2-7; TRBD2 aligns across 8 bases. V gave up 1 base and J gave up 5 bases; unmatched junction bases: 4. The CDR3 spans 14 residues. Germline V CDR1 and CDR2: SEHNR, FQNEAQ (reference sequence). The CDR3 nucleotides are TGTGCCAGCAGCTTAGGCGGGAGGAGTAACGAGCAGTACTTC. Its translation is CASSLGGRSNEQYF.

The rearrangement joins TRBV7-9 to TRBJ2-2, with D perhaps matching TRBD1 (5 bases). Per the germline V gene, CDR1 is SEHNR and CDR2 is FQNEAQ (reference sequence). This CDR3 has 14 amino acids. V lost 2 bases and J lost 3, with 7 bases in between. CDR3 DNA sequence: TGTGCCAGCAGCTTAACAGGTTACACCGGGGAGCTGTTTTTT. Protein: CASSLTGYTGELFF.

The chain carries TRBV5-1 and TRBJ2-5; D might be TRBD2 (6 bases). The CDR3 runs 14 residues. Trimming stripped 5 bases from V and 4 bases from J, with 15 bases between. Germline CDR1 SGHRS, CDR2 YFSETQ. CDR3 residues: CASSSTEGGETQYF. The CDR3 nucleotides read TGCGCCAGCAGTTCAACCGAGGGAGGAGAGACCCAGTACTTC.

The rearrangement links TRBV4-1 to TRBJ2-6, with 12 bases aligning to TRBD1. V lost 4 bases, J lost 4 bases, and 5 bases stayed unmatched. The CDR3 is 17 amino acids. Germline assignment: CDR1 MGHRA and CDR2 YSYEKL. The CDR3 loop is CASSPGQGAGGANVLTF. The CDR3 bases are TGCGCCAGCAGCCCGGGACAGGGGGCAGGAGGGGCCAACGTCCTGACTTTC.

This chain uses TRBV4-1 with TRBJ2-3, with TRBD2 matching 8 bases. The V gene end was trimmed by 1 base and the J gene end by 3 bases; junction bases not matched to a gene: 0. From germline, CDR1 is MGHRA and CDR2 YSYEKL. This CDR3 spans 14 amino acids. This chain's CDR3 is CASSQGLATDTQYF. The CDR3 DNA reads TGCGCCAGCAGCCAAGGACTAGCGACAGATACGCAGTATTTT.

This clone was observed a handful of times. The rearrangement uses TRBV9 and TRBJ1-5; D is possibly TRBD1 (5 bases). This CDR3 is built from 13 residues. Per germline, CDR1 SGDLS and CDR2 YYNGEE. Trimming took 4 bases from V and 4 from J, leaving 9 bases between them. The CDR3 sequence is CASSPDRNQPQHF. The CDR3 DNA reads TGTGCCAGCAGCCCTGACAGAAATCAGCCCCAGCATTTT.

The chain uses TRBV30 and TRBJ2-2, with a possible D match to TRBD1 (5 bases). V was pared by 2 bases and J by 4 bases, with 11 bases between. Germline V gene data show CDR1 as GTSNPN and CDR2 as SVGIG (reference sequence). The CDR3 is 14 amino acids. CDR3 in amino acids: CAWSLKGATGELFF. CDR3 DNA sequence: TGTGCCTGGAGTTTGAAAGGGGCCACCGGGGAGCTGTTTTTT.

The chain links TRBV18 to TRBJ2-6; D gene uncertain. Germline lookup yields CDR1 KGHSH and CDR2 LQKENI. CDR3 size: 17 residues. Between the trimmed V and J ends, which lost 2 bases and 0 bases, there was a span of 11 bases. CDR3 sequence reads: CASSPGEGFSGANVLTF. The CDR3 DNA sequence: TGTGCCAGCTCACCAGGCGAAGGTTTCTCTGGGGCCAACGTCCTGACTTTC.

V gene TRBV5-1 combines with J gene TRBJ2-2; 8 bases fit TRBD1. The CDR3 consists of 15 residues. In germline, CDR1 is SGHRS, CDR2 YFSETQ. V shed 4 bases and J 2 bases; nucleotides not matched to a gene: 4. CDR3 in amino acids: CASSRTGLNTGELFF. The CDR3 nucleotides are TGCGCCAGCAGCCGGACAGGGCTTAACACCGGGGAGCTGTTTTTT.

This CDR3 reads CASSPRSEGGTEAFF. In DNA form, the CDR3 reads TGCGCCAGCAGCCCCCGATCGGAGGGTGGCACTGAAGCTTTCTTT. The chain carries TRBV5-1 and TRBJ1-1; D is undetermined. Germline V gene lookup returns CDR1 SGHRS and CDR2 YFSETQ. V lost 4 bases and J 4 bases, leaving 17 bases between the germline ends. The CDR3 has 15 residues.

The chain links TRBV28 to TRBJ2-5; D is unresolved. Trimming removed 1 base at V and 3 bases at J, with 6 bases between. This CDR3 region has 13 residues. Germline CDR1 and CDR2: MDHEN and SYDVKM. The CDR3 sequence: CASSLSPKETQYF. The CDR3 nucleotides are TGTGCCAGCAGTTTATCCCCGAAAGAGACCCAGTACTTC.